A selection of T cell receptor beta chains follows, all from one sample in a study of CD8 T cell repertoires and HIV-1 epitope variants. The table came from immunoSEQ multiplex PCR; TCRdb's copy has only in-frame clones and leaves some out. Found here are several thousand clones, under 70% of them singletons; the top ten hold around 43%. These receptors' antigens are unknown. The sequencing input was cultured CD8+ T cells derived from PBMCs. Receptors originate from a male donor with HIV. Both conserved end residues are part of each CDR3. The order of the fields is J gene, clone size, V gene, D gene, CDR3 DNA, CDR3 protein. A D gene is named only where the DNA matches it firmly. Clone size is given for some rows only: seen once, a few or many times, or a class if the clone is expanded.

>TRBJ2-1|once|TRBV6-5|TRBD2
TGTGCCAGCAGTTACCGGGGACTAGCGGACTACAATGAGCAGTTCTTC
CASSYRGLADYNEQFF
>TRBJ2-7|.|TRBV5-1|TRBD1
TGCGCCAGCAGCCCGGGGACAGACAGCTCCTACGAGCAGTACTTC
CASSPGTDSSYEQYF
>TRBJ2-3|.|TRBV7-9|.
TGTGCCAGCAGCTCCGGGACAGATACGCAGTATTTT
CASSSGTDTQYF
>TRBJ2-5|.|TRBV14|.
TGTGCCAGCAGCCCGAGGGTCGGCGGGGTAGGAGAGACCCAGTACTTC
CASSPRVGGVGETQYF
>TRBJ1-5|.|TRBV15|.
TGTGCCACCAGCCGAGGGGGGGCGGGTCAGCCCCAGCATTTT
CATSRGGAGQPQHF
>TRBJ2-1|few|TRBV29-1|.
TGCAGCGTTGAAGATGTTTTCGGGGGTGCGTCCTACAATGAGCAGTTCTTC
CSVEDVFGGASYNEQFF
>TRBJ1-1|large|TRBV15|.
TGTGCCACCAGCAGAGATAGGGCGCCAAACACTGAAGCTTTCTTT
CATSRDRAPNTEAFF
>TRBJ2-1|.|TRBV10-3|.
TGTGCCATCAGTGAGGGGCAGAGTTACAATGAGCAGTTCTTC
CAISEGQSYNEQFF
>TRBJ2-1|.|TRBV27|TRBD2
TGTGCCAGCAGTCCTACGACTAGCGGCTACTCCTACAATGAGCAGTTCTTC
CASSPTTSGYSYNEQFF
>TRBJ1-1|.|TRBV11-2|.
TGTGCCAGCAGCCCACAACCGGGGGGCGCGGCATATGGCACTGAAGCTTTCTTT
CASSPQPGGAAYGTEAFF
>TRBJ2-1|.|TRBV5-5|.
TGTGCCAGCAGCTTGTCCATGCCAGGCTACAATGAGCAGTTCTTC
CASSLSMPGYNEQFF
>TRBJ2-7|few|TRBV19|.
TGTGCCAGTAGTATAGCCCTCGGAGGGTCCTACGAGCAGTACTTC
CASSIALGGSYEQYF
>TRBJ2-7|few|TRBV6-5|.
TGTGCCAGCACGGGGAACTCCTACGAGCAGTACTTC
CASTGNSYEQYF
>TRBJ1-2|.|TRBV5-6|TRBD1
TGTGCCAGCAGCCCGGGACAGGGGGTCGACTATGGCTACACCTTC
CASSPGQGVDYGYTF
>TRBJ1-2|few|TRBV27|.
TGTGCCAGCACCCAAAGCGGGGGATTCGATGGCTACACCTTC
CASTQSGGFDGYTF
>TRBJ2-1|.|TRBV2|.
TGTGCCAGCAGTATTTATGAGCAGTTCTTC
CASSIYEQFF
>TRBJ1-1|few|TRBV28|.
TGTGCCAGCAGCCGGACGAACACTGAAGCTTTCTTT
CASSRTNTEAFF
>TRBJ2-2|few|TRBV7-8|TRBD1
TGTGCCAGCAGCTTGGGGACAGGGCTCACCGGGGAGCTGTTTTTT
CASSLGTGLTGELFF
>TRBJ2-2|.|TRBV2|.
TGTGCCAGCAGTGACAGGGCTACCGGGGAGCTGTTTTTT
CASSDRATGELFF
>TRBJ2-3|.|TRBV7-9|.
TGTGCCAGCAGCTTCGAGGGAAGCACAGATACGCAGTATTTT
CASSFEGSTDTQYF
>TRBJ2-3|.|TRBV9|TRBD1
TGTGCCAGCAGCGGACCCTGGACAGGTCCATACACAGATACGCAGTATTTT
CASSGPWTGPYTDTQYF
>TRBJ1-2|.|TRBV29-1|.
TGCAGCGTGGATTCCCCACTGGGCTACTATGGCTACACCTTC
CSVDSPLGYYGYTF
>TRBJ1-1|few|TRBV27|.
TGTGCCAGCAGTTTAGGGGTGGGAACTGAAGCTTTCTTT
CASSLGVGTEAFF
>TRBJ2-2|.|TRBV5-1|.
TGCGCCAGCAGCTGGGGCATCGGGACCAATCACACCGGGGAGCTGTTTTTT
CASSWGIGTNHTGELFF
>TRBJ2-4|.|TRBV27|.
TGTGCCAGCAGTTTTATTGCGGGTGCCAAAAACATTCAGTACTTC
CASSFIAGAKNIQYF
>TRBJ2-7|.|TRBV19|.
TGTGCCAGTAGTATAGGACACCTAACCTACGAGCAGTACTTC
CASSIGHLTYEQYF
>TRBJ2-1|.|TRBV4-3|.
TGCGCCAGCAGCCAAGAGTTGGGGGCCCTAGGAGGCTACAATGAGCAGTTCTTC
CASSQELGALGGYNEQFF
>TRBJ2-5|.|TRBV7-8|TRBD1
TGTGCCAGCAGCTCCGGGACAGGGGTTCAAGAGACCCAGTACTTC
CASSSGTGVQETQYF
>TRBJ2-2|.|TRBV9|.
TGTGCCAGCCGAGAGATCGCGAACACCGGGGAGCTGTTTTTT
CASREIANTGELFF
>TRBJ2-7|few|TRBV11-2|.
TGTGCCAGCAGCTTAGGTCCCAGGGCCCCCTACGAGCAGTACTTC
CASSLGPRAPYEQYF
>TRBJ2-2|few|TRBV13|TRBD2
TGTGCCAGCAGCCCTACGATGGGACTAGCCAACTCCGGGGAGCTGTTTTTT
CASSPTMGLANSGELFF
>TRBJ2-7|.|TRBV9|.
TGTGCCAGCCCGCCCCCGCGGAACTCCTACGAGCAGTACTTC
CASPPPRNSYEQYF
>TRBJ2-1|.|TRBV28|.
TGTGCCAGCAGTTTGGCGGGATTTTTGATGTTTGGTGAGCAGTTCTTC
CASSLAGFLMFGEQFF
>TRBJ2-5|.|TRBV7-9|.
TGTGCCAGCAGCTTATTACAGCAAGAGACCCAGTACTTC
CASSLLQQETQYF
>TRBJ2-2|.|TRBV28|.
TGTGCCAGCAGTTCGGGGGGCCGGTCCGGGGAGCTGTTTTTT
CASSSGGRSGELFF
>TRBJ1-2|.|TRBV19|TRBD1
TGTGCCAGTAGACCAATAGGGGTACAGGGGGCAAGCGGCTACACCTTC
CASRPIGVQGASGYTF
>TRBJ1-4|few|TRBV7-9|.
TGTGCCAGCAGCTCGGAGCGGGGGGCGGTTGAAAAACTGTTTTTT
CASSSERGAVEKLFF
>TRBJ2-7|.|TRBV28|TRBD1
TGTGCCAGCAGTTCCCGGGGGACAGGGAACGAGCAGTACTTC
CASSSRGTGNEQYF
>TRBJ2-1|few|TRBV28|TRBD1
TGTGCCAGCAGTTTGGGACAGGGGTTGGATGAGCAGTTCTTC
CASSLGQGLDEQFF
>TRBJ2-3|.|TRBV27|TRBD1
TGTGCCAGCCGAGGACAGGGGGCAGGAGATACGCAGTATTTT
CASRGQGAGDTQYF
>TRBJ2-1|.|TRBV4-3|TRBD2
TGCGCCAGCAGCCAAGATACAAGCGGGGGGGCAAGTGAGCAGTTCTTC
CASSQDTSGGASEQFF
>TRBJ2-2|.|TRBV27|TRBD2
TGTGCCAGCAGTCCCCCTAGCGGTCACACCGGGGAGCTGTTTTTT
CASSPPSGHTGELFF
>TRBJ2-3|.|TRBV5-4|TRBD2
TGTGCCAGCAGCTTGGTAACTAGCGAACCGGAGGGTGTCACAGATACGCAGTATTTT
CASSLVTSEPEGVTDTQYF
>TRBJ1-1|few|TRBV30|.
TGTGCCTGGACACAGGGATGGGGAAACACTGAAGCTTTCTTT
CAWTQGWGNTEAFF
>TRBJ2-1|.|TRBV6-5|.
TGTGCCAGCATTACAGAAAGTAATGAGCAGTTCTTC
CASITESNEQFF
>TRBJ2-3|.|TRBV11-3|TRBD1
TGTGCCAGCAGCCCAGGACAGGGCAACACAGATACGCAGTATTTT
CASSPGQGNTDTQYF
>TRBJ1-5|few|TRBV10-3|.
TGTGCCATCAGTGAGTCGACAGAGGATCAGCCCCAGCATTTT
CAISESTEDQPQHF
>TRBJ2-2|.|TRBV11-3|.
TGTGCCAGCAGCGAGAGGTCGGCCGGGGAGCTGTTTTTT
CASSERSAGELFF
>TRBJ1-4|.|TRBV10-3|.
TGTGCCATCAGTGTGTCAATACGGGAAAAACTGTTTTTT
CAISVSIREKLFF
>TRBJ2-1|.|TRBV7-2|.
TGTGCCAGCAGCTCTGCCGGGACTCACGTTTACAATGAGCAGTTCTTC
CASSSAGTHVYNEQFF
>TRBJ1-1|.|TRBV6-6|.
TGTGCCAGCAGCTCGGGACAAGAAGCTTTCTTT
CASSSGQEAFF
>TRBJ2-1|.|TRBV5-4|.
TGTGCCAGCAGCCCCCAGGGTGGACTCCCCACCGACAATGAGCAGTTCTTC
CASSPQGGLPTDNEQFF
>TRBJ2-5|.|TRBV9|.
TGTGCCAGCAGCGTAGGAGGTCTAGGGGAGACCCAGTACTTC
CASSVGGLGETQYF
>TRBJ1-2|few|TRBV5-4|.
TGTGCCAGCAGCGGTCCTGTTGGCTACACCTTC
CASSGPVGYTF
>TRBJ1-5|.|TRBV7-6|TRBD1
TGTGCCAGCAGCCCGAGAGCAGGGGGCGATCAGCCCCAGCATTTT
CASSPRAGGDQPQHF
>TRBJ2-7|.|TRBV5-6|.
TGTGCCAGCAGCCACACAGTGGGGCAGTTAACCTACGAGCAGTACTTC
CASSHTVGQLTYEQYF
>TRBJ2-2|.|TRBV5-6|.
TGTGCCAGCAGCTTCGAACCGTGGGAGGCCACCGGGGAGCTGTTTTTT
CASSFEPWEATGELFF
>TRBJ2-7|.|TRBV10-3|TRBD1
TGTGCCATCAGTACAGGGGAGCGCGAGCAGTACTTC
CAISTGEREQYF
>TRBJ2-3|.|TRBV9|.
TGTGCCAGCAGCCGCTGGGGGACCACAGATACGCAGTATTTT
CASSRWGTTDTQYF
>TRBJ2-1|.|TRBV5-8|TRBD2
TGTGCCAGCAGCGAGAGCCCTGGACTAGGGCTCAATGAGCAGTTCTTC
CASSESPGLGLNEQFF